The 29 T cell receptor beta chains given below trace back to one sample, sequenced in a study of regulatory T cells in long-lasting Graves disease. Through Arm-PCR of CDR3 regions and iRepertoire HTBI primers, TCR beta libraries were built. TCRdb reanalysed the multiplex PCR reads using MiXCR and keeps one entry per CDR3 protein. The sample holds a few hundred thousand distinct CDR3 sequences, 20% to 25% seen once. Time point denoted: persistent/refractory GD, antithyroid drugs over 5 years with positive TRAb. The authors made the TCR library using RNA they extracted from PBMCs. Sequences were derived from peripheral blood mononuclear cells (PBMCs), sampled when the disease was refractory, from a patient treated with antithyroid drugs. The receptors shown here come from a female donor with Graves disease.

The chain is built from TRBV5-1 and TRBJ2-7; 9 nucleotides match TRBD1. Per germline, CDR1 SGHRS and CDR2 YFSETQ. This CDR3 spans 15 amino acids. With 5 bases clipped from V and 5 bases from J, the junction kept 11 bases outside the gene matches. The CDR3 reads CASRGSGTGLDEQYF. The CDR3 DNA follows: TGCGCCAGCAGAGGTTCCGGGACAGGGCTGGACGAGCAGTACTTC.

In its sample, this clonotype was seen a few times. CDR3 DNA sequence: TGCAGCGTTCGACAGGCCCCCCTCTCCTACGAGCAGTACTTC. Its protein product is CSVRQAPLSYEQYF. V gene TRBV29-1 combines with J gene TRBJ2-7; possible D gene TRBD1, 6 bases. Germline CDR1 is SQVTM and CDR2 is ANQGSEA. Between the trimmed V and J ends, which lost 5 bases and 0 bases, there was a span of 14 bases. CDR3 length: 14 amino acids.

The chain links TRBV19 to TRBJ1-1; 8 bases fit TRBD1. Germline-derived CDR1 and CDR2 are LNHDA and SQIVND (reference sequence). The CDR3 is 15 residues long. Trimming took 5 bases from V and 5 from J; bases not matched to a gene: 10. The CDR3 nucleotides read TGTGCCAGTAGTCTCTCGGCAGGGGGCAGAACTGAAGCTTTCTTT. Its protein is CASSLSAGGRTEAFF.

This clonotype has just a few counts. The chain carries TRBV5-6 and TRBJ2-2, with D possibly called TRBD1 or TRBD2 (5 bases each). Germline V CDR1 and CDR2: SGHDT, YYEEEE. The CDR3 has 15 residues. Trimming took off 4 bases at V and 9 bases at J, with 19 bases between the two ends. This CDR3 reads CASSHLFGTARELFF. The CDR3 DNA sequence: TGTGCCAGCAGCCACTTGTTCGGGACCGCGAGGGAGCTGTTTTTT.

On this clonotype: This may stem from a read error, because a much larger clone lies one nucleotide away. The CDR3 region is CASSPATGYQETQHF. The CDR3 nucleotides are TGTGCCAGCAGTCCTGCAACAGGGTACCAAGAGACCCAGCACTTC. The chain recombines TRBV12-3 or TRBV12-4 with TRBJ2-5; maybe TRBD1 (6 bases). The length of the CDR3 is 15 residues.

The rearrangement uses TRBV7-3 and TRBJ1-2; 10 bases agree with TRBD1. Germline CDR1 is SGHTA and CDR2 is FQGTGA. This CDR3 has 17 residues. V lost 0 bases and J lost 0; bases outside the gene matches: 4. CDR3 loop: CASSLTGGTGANYGYTF. The CDR3 nucleotides are TGTGCCAGCAGCTTAACAGGAGGGACAGGGGCTAACTATGGCTACACCTTC. The whole variable domain, remainder taken from reference TRBV7-3 and TRBJ1-2, is GAGVSQTPSNKVTEKGKYVELRCDPISGHTALYWYRQSLGQGPEFLIYFQGTGAADDSGLPNDRFFAVRPEGSVSTLKIQRTERGDSAVYLCASSLTGGTGANYGYTFGSGTRLTVV.

Written as DNA, the CDR3 is TGTGCCTGGAGTGGCCCCCGCGGGACTGGAAACACCATATATTTT. Its translation: CAWSGPRGTGNTIYF. V usage is TRBV30 and J usage is TRBJ1-3; D is ambiguous. Germline V CDR1 and CDR2: GTSNPN, SVGIG (reference sequence). Trimming removed 1 base at V and 2 bases at J, with 12 bases between. CDR3 size: 15 residues.

In its sample, this clonotype was seen a few times. The gene calls are TRBV9 and TRBJ1-1, with no clear D. The CDR3 is 16 amino acids. From germline, CDR1 is SGDLS and CDR2 YYNGEE. Deletions cut 0 bases from V and 11 bases from J, with 23 bases between. CDR3 nucleotides: TGTGCCAGCAGCGTAGGGGCTCGGTGGGTCGGGGAGTATGCTTTCTTT. Its translation: CASSVGARWVGEYAFF.

As regards this clonotype: This may come from a read error, since a much larger clone is one base off. The chain joins TRBV6-2 or TRBV6-3 to TRBJ1-2; D remains unclear. Germline-derived CDR1 and CDR2 are MNHEY and SVGEGT. The V and J ends lost 0 bases and 2 bases respectively, with 19 bases between them. This CDR3 has 18 residues. For the CDR3, the DNA is TGTGCCAGCAGTTACTCGAAAGGCAGGCACCGACCCAACTATGGCTACACCTTC. Protein sequence: CASSYSKGRHRPNYGYTF.

This clonotype was recorded at least ten times. This chain's CDR3 is CASIRERGNTIYF. The CDR3 DNA follows: TGTGCCAGCATTCGCGAACGGGGAAACACCATATATTTT. J is TRBJ1-3 and V is TRBV2; D uncertain. CDR3 length: 13 amino acids. Trimming left V 7 bases short and J 4 bases short, with 11 bases between. The germline V gene encodes CDR1 SNHLY and CDR2 FYNNEI.

This clonotype came up many times. The chain links TRBV6-1 to TRBJ2-5; D call uncertain. This CDR3 region has 13 residues. Looked up from germline, CDR1 is MNHNS and CDR2 is SASEGT. V was clipped by 6 bases and J by 0 bases, with 8 bases between them. The CDR3 sequence is CASSRSYQETQYF. The CDR3 DNA sequence: TGTGCCAGCAGCCGAAGTTACCAAGAGACCCAGTACTTC.

This clonotype was found a few times. V gene TRBV5-1 combines with J gene TRBJ1-4; D is undetermined. V was shortened by 3 bases and J by 4 bases, with 13 bases between the two germline ends. Germline lookup yields CDR1 SGHRS and CDR2 YFSETQ. The CDR3 totals 15 residues. CDR3 loop: CASSSGLKGNEKLFF. As DNA, the CDR3 is TGCGCCAGCAGCTCCGGGCTCAAGGGTAATGAAAAACTGTTTTTT. The entire variable domain, with the rest obtained from reference TRBV5-1 and TRBJ1-4, is as follows: KAGVTQTPRYLIKTRGQQVTLSCSPISGHRSVSWYQQTPGQGLQFLFEYFSETQRNKGNFPGRFSGRQFSNSRSEMNVSTLELGDSALYLCASSSGLKGNEKLFFGSGTQLSVL.

The chain couples TRBV5-1 to TRBJ1-1; the D gene is possibly TRBD1 (6 bases). Trimming took off 4 bases at V and 10 bases at J, with 17 bases between the two ends. Germline V gene sequence: CDR1 SGHRS, CDR2 YFSETQ. The CDR3 is 13 residues long. CDR3 DNA sequence: TGCGCCAGCAGCCTCACGGGGACAAATCCAGCTTTCTTT. Encoded protein: CASSLTGTNPAFF.

In its sample, this clonotype was seen many times. V is TRBV2 and J is TRBJ2-4; 10 nucleotides align to TRBD2. The V and J ends lost 4 bases and 6 bases, in that order; junction bases with no gene match: 3. Per the germline V gene, CDR1 is SNHLY and CDR2 is FYNNEI. This CDR3 spans 14 amino acids. The CDR3 DNA reads as TGTGCCAGCAGTGGGGGACTAGCGCGAAACATTCAGTACTTC. It encodes CASSGGLARNIQYF.

This clonotype was recorded a few times. This chain joins TRBV7-2 and TRBJ1-1, with a possible D match to TRBD1 (6 bases). The length of the CDR3 is 14 residues. V was cut by 5 bases and J by 1 base, with 11 bases left in between. CDR1 SGHTA and CDR2 FQGNSA come from the germline V gene. The CDR3 coding sequence is TGTGCCAGCAGCACGAGGACAGCGAACACTGAAGCTTTCTTT. Its translation is CASSTRTANTEAFF.

Only a few counts were recorded for this clonotype. The rearrangement uses TRBV6-1 and TRBJ1-2; D possibly corresponds to TRBD1 (6 bases). Germline CDR1 MNHNS, CDR2 SASEGT. V was cut by 7 bases and J by 8 bases, with 23 bases left in between. The CDR3 spans 15 residues. Here the CDR3 DNA reads TGTGCCAGCAAACAAACGACAGGCTTCAGAGGCGGCTACACCTTC. This gives the protein CASKQTTGFRGGYTF.

This clonotype was detected ten times or more. This chain uses TRBV28 with TRBJ1-5; 8 bases are a match to TRBD1. V shed 4 bases and J 5 bases; nucleotides not matched to a gene: 7. CDR1 MDHEN and CDR2 SYDVKM come from the germline V gene. The CDR3 is 15 amino acids. In DNA form, the CDR3 reads TGTGCCAGCAGTTCAGGGACAGGAGTCCATCAGCCCCAGCATTTT. This gives the protein CASSSGTGVHQPQHF.

This clonotype was seen ten or more times. The chain carries TRBV12-3 or TRBV12-4 and TRBJ2-5; D uncertain. The V and J ends lost 5 bases and 9 bases respectively, with 13 bases between them. The CDR3 runs 12 residues. In nucleotides, the CDR3 is TGTGCCAGCAGTGATCGCCTTGGGGCCCAGTACTTC. Translation: CASSDRLGAQYF.

Details on this clonotype: A far larger clone differs by one base, so this is likely a read error. V gene TRBV7-2 combines with J gene TRBJ1-1; the D is unclear. Germline V gives CDR1 SGHTA, CDR2 FQGNSA. This CDR3 is 13 amino acids long. The DNA for the CDR3 is TGTGCCAGCAGCTTCCCAGGAAACACTGAAGCTTCCTTT. Translated, it gives CASSFPGNTEASF.

This clonotype was counted at least ten times. The J gene is TRBJ1-1, the V gene TRBV27, with D hard to call. The germline gives CDR1 MNHEY, CDR2 SMNVEV (reference sequence). V dropped 3 bases and J dropped 0 bases, with 5 bases sitting between them. CDR3 length equals 13 residues. The CDR3 is CASSFSVNTEAFF. DNA for the CDR3: TGTGCCAGCAGTTTCAGTGTGAACACTGAAGCTTTCTTT.

The chain is built from TRBV19 and TRBJ1-2, with 8 bases aligning to TRBD1. The CDR3 length is 14 residues. Per the germline V gene, CDR1 is LNHDA and CDR2 is SQIVND (reference sequence). Losses at the gene ends were 6 bases for V and 8 bases for J; bases not matched to a gene: 11. Here the CDR3 reads CASRRQGHLEGYTF. In DNA form, the CDR3 reads TGTGCCAGTAGGAGACAGGGGCATTTGGAAGGCTACACCTTC.

This rearrangement joins TRBV5-1 to TRBJ1-1; 11 bases match TRBD1. CDR1 is SGHRS and CDR2 is YFSETQ in the germline V gene. CDR3 length: 16 amino acids. V gave up 4 bases and J gave up 5 bases; unmatched junction bases: 10. The CDR3 DNA sequence: TGCGCCAGCAGCCAGGGACAGGGGGTGTTTCGGACTGAAGCTTTCTTT. Translating gives CASSQGQGVFRTEAFF.

The V gene is TRBV4-1, the J gene TRBJ1-2, with a possible D match to TRBD1 (6 bases). The germline V gene has CDR1 MGHRA and CDR2 YSYEKL. V lost 5 bases, J lost 4 bases, and 14 bases lay in between. This CDR3 is 14 amino acids long. In DNA form, the CDR3 reads TGCGCCAGCAGCTATTCGCAGGGGTTCTATGGCTACACCTTC. Translated: CASSYSQGFYGYTF.

CDR3 DNA: TGTGCCAGCAGCCGCGTAATAGCGGGAGGACAAGAGACCCAGTACTTC. It is translated as CASSRVIAGGQETQYF. The rearrangement uses TRBV7-2 and TRBJ2-5, with 10 bases that match TRBD2. Trimming took 5 bases from V and 2 from J; bases not matched to a gene: 8. The CDR3 has 16 residues. The germline V gene encodes CDR1 SGHTA and CDR2 FQGNSA.

This clonotype appeared a few times. The chain combines TRBV20-1 with TRBJ2-2; perhaps D is TRBD1 or TRBD2 (7 bases each). Germline CDR1 DFQATT, CDR2 SNEGSKA (reference sequence). The CDR3 is made up of 15 amino acids. V was cut by 0 bases and J by 7 bases, with 15 bases left in between. This CDR3 reads CSARDVGGGGGELFF. CDR3 in DNA: TGCAGTGCTAGAGATGTGGGAGGGGGCGGCGGGGAGCTGTTTTTT.

This clonotype was counted many times. This sequence joins TRBV2 and TRBJ2-7; 7 positions agree with TRBD2. This CDR3 has 14 residues. Germline V gives CDR1 SNHLY, CDR2 FYNNEI. V was clipped by 4 bases and J by 5 bases; unmatched bases: 8. DNA for the CDR3: TGTGCCAGCAGTGCTTTCGGGAGGTTCCACGAGCAGTACTTC. It translates to CASSAFGRFHEQYF.

V and J are TRBV7-9 and TRBJ1-5; tentative D call: TRBD1 (6 bases). The CDR3 is 14 residues long. The V and J ends lost 5 bases and 7 bases respectively, with 15 bases between them. Germline V gene sequence: CDR1 SEHNR, CDR2 FQNEAQ (reference sequence). CDR3 nucleotides: TGTGCCAGCAGCCCCCAAGGGGGTCAGCAGCCCCAGCATTTT. Translation gives CASSPQGGQQPQHF.

This sequence joins TRBV5-1 and TRBJ1-2; D not resolved. CDR1 is SGHRS and CDR2 is YFSETQ in the germline V gene. The CDR3 is made up of 14 amino acids. V was cut by 4 bases and J by 0 bases, with 10 bases left in between. The CDR3: CASSPTSANYGYTF. CDR3 in DNA: TGCGCCAGCAGCCCGACAAGTGCTAACTATGGCTACACCTTC.

This clonotype was observed a handful of times. The rearrangement joins TRBV6-1 to TRBJ2-7, with TRBD2 as a possible D gene (5 bases). This CDR3 contains 14 residues. Trimming stripped 6 bases from V and 3 bases from J, with 15 bases between. CDR1 MNHNS and CDR2 SASEGT come from the germline V gene. The CDR3 sequence: CASSAGTRDYEQYF. The CDR3 nucleotides are TGTGCCAGCAGCGCCGGTACTAGGGACTACGAGCAGTACTTC.